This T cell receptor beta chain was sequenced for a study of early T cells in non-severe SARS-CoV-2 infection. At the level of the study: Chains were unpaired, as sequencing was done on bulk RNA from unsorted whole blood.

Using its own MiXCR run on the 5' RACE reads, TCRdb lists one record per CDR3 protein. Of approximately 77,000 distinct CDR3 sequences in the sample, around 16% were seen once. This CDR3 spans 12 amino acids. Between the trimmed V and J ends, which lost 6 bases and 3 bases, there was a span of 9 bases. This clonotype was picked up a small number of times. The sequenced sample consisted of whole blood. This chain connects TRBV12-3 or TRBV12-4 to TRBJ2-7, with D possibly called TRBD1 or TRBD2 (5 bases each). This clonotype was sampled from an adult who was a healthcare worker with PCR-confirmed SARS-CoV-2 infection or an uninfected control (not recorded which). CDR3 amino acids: CASSRDHYEQYF. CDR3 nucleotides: TGTGCCAGCAGCCGGGACCACTACGAGCAGTACTTC.